This T cell receptor (beta chain) was recovered during a study of cytomegalovirus exposure and HLA in healthy donors. Regarding the study as a whole: Using the classifier, cytomegalovirus status was reportedly diagnosed with high specificity and sensitivity.

The CDR3 length is 16 residues. Germline V gene sequence: CDR1 SNHLY, CDR2 FYNNEI. V lost 7 bases, J lost 0 bases, and 7 bases stayed unmatched. Data came from immunoSEQ multiplex PCR; TCRdb stores just in-frame clones and leaves some out. The sample lists under 250,000 clones, approximately 84% occurring once. Details on this clone: Its specificity is unknown.

This TCR came from a young man in good health and CMV-seropositive. The chain links TRBV2 to TRBJ2-2, with 8 bases lining up with TRBD1. Material for sequencing was PBMCs. The CDR3 nucleotides read TGTGCCAGCAAATTTCGGACAGGGCCGAACACCGGGGAGCTGTTTTTT. Protein product: CASKFRTGPNTGELFF.